The clone carrying this T cell receptor (beta chain) showed up just a few times. The sample belongs to a study of T-cell reconstitution after alpha-beta-depleted transplantation in children. Unique molecular identifiers tagged the TCRbeta library. From the PCR reads, TCRdb called clonotypes with MiXCR, one entry per CDR3 protein. The table lists about 610,000 distinct CDR3 sequences, under 12% of them singletons. The material sequenced was PBMCs from the stem cell graft donor, taken from the stem cell graft. This TCR was sampled from a human donor who donated a stem cell graft to a child with acute myeloid leukemia.

CDR3 in amino acids: CASSLATGTGAYEQYF. In nucleotides, the CDR3 is TGTGCCAGCAGTTTAGCCACCGGGACAGGGGCTTACGAGCAGTACTTC. The V call is TRBV12-3 or TRBV12-4, the J call TRBJ2-7, with 10 bases fitting TRBD1. The CDR3 totals 16 residues. V gave up 0 bases and J gave up 4 bases; unmatched junction bases: 6.